This T cell receptor beta chain was recovered during a study of T cell responses to AZD1222 COVID-19 vaccine. Only in-frame clones appear in the TCRdb table, and some are missing; sequencing was by immunoSEQ multiplex PCR. The table lists around 150,000 clones, more than 75% of them singletons. The CDR3 is 18 amino acids. The ends lost 2 bases at V and 0 bases at J; junction bases unmatched: 3. Germline CDR1 reads MGHRA; CDR2 reads YSYEKL. The source of this sequence is an adult who received the AZD1222 COVID-19 vaccine. This sequence joins TRBV4-1 and TRBJ2-3, with TRBD2 matching over 15 bases. The material was peripheral blood, obtained 28 days after the second AZD1222 dose. Written as DNA, the CDR3 is TGCGCCAGCAGCCAACCGGGACTAGCGGGGGGTAGCACAGATACGCAGTATTTT. It translates to CASSQPGLAGGSTDTQYF.